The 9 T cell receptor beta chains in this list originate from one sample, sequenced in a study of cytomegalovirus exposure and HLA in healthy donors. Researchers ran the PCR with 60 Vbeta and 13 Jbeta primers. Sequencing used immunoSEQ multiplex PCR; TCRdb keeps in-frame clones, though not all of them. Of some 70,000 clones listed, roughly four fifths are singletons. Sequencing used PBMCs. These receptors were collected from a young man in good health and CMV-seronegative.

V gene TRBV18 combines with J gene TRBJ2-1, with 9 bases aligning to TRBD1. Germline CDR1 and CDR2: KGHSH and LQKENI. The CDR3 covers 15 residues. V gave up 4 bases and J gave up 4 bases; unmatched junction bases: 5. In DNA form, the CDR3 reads TGTGCCAGCTCACTCGGACAGGGGCCATACAATGAGCAGTTCTTC. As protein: CASSLGQGPYNEQFF.

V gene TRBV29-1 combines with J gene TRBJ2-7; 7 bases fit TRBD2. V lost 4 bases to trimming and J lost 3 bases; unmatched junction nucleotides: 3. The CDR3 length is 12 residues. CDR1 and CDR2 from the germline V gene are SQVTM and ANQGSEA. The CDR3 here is CSVGPGGYEQYF. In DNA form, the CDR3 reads TGCAGCGTTGGTCCGGGAGGCTACGAGCAGTACTTC.

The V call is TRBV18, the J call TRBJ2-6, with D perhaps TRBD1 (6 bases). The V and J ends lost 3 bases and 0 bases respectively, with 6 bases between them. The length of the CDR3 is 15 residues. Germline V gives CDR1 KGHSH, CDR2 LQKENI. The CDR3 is CASSPDSSGANVLTF. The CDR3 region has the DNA TGTGCCAGCTCACCGGACAGCTCTGGGGCCAACGTCCTGACTTTC.

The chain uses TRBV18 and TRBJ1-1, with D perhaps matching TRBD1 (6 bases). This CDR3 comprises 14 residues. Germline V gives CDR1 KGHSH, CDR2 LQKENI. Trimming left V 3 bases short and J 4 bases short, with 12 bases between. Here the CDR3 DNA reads TGTGCCAGCTCACCGTCTAGCAGGGGCACTGAAGCTTTCTTT. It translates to CASSPSSRGTEAFF.

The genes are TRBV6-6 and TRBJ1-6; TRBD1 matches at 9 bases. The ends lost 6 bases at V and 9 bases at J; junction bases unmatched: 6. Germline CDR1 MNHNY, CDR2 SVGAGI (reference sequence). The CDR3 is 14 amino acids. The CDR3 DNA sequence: TGTGCCAGCAGCCCGACAGGGGGAACTTCACCCCTCCACTTT. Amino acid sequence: CASSPTGGTSPLHF.

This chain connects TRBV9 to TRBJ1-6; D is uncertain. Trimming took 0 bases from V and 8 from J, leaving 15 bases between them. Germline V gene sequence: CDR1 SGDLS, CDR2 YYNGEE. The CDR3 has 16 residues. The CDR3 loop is CASSVESADTYSPLHF. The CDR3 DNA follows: TGTGCCAGCAGCGTAGAATCGGCGGATACTTATTCACCCCTCCACTTT.

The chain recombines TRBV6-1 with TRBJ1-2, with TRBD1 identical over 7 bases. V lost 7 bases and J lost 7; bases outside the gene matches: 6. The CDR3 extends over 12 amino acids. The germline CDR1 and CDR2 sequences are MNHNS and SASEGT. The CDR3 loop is CASIGGGSGYTF. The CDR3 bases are TGTGCCAGCATCGGAGGGGGCAGTGGCTACACCTTC.

The CDR3 region has the DNA TGTGCCACCCCATCAGACACGAGCTCCTACGAGCAGTACTTC. Its protein is CATPSDTSSYEQYF. This chain connects TRBV10-3 to TRBJ2-7; no reliable D call. This CDR3 is built from 14 residues. CDR1 is ENHRY and CDR2 is SYGVKD in the germline V gene. V dropped 10 bases and J dropped 0 bases, with 16 bases sitting between them.

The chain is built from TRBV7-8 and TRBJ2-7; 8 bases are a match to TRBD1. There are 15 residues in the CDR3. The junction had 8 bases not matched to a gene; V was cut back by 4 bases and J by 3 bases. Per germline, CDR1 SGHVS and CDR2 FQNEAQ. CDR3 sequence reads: CASSSSRTGYYEQYF. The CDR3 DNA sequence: TGTGCCAGCAGCTCCTCCCGGACAGGGTACTACGAGCAGTACTTC.